Listed here are 3 T cell receptor beta chains from one sample, sequenced in a study of OX40 agonist ivuxolimab in advanced cancers. To prepare the library, the immunoSEQ multiplex PCR assay was applied. Drawn from immuneACCESS, this table holds only the in-frame rearrangements with V and J called that TCRdb kept. Clones are partly lost; checked studies trace under half to an unresolved V gene and leave the rest unexplained. In this sample the table shows roughly 80,000 clones, approximately 93% of which occur a single time. The top ten clones comprise about 6.6% of the sample. The sample was CD4+ or CD8+ T cells sorted from blood, taken in a trial of the OX40 agonist ivuxolimab. These receptors were taken from an adult with an advanced solid tumor such as melanoma, head and neck, liver or kidney cancer.

V is TRBV6-1 and J is TRBJ2-7; TRBD1 agrees at 7 bases. The CDR3 covers 13 residues. Germline CDR1 and CDR2: MNHNS and SASEGT. The V gene end was trimmed by 6 bases and the J gene end by 5 bases; junction bases not matched to a gene: 7. This CDR3 reads CASSAARGHEQYF. The CDR3 DNA reads as TGTGCCAGCAGCGCGGCTAGGGGGCACGAGCAGTACTTC.

The chain is built from TRBV7-3 and TRBJ2-1; 9 bases are shared with TRBD2. Germline values: CDR1 SGHTA, CDR2 FQGTGA. CDR3 size: 15 residues. V trimming: 5 bases; J trimming: 0 bases; junction bases outside the gene matches: 2. The CDR3 reads CASSLSGSSYNEQFF. CDR3 nucleotides: TGTGCCAGCAGCCTTAGCGGGAGCTCCTACAATGAGCAGTTCTTC. The full variable domain, in which reference TRBV7-3 and TRBJ2-1 provide the parts outside the CDR3, is GAGVSQTPSNKVTEKGKYVELRCDPISGHTALYWYRQSLGQGPEFLIYFQGTGAADDSGLPNDRFFAVRPEGSVSTLKIQRTERGDSAVYLCASSLSGSSYNEQFFGPGTRLTVL.

The V gene is TRBV19, the J gene TRBJ2-7; 10 bases map to TRBD1. The CDR3 sequence is 15 residues long. J was trimmed by 2 bases and V by 5 bases; bases with no gene match: 6. Germline CDR1 and CDR2: LNHDA and SQIVND (reference sequence). The CDR3 region is CASSPPGTGAYEQYF. The CDR3 nucleotides are TGTGCCAGTAGTCCCCCCGGGACAGGGGCCTACGAGCAGTACTTC.